This T cell receptor beta chain was captured in a study of T cells in Graves' hyperthyroidism and ophthalmopathy. General study findings and limits: Most clonotypes that expanded in the thyroid above 0.001 also showed up in blood.

In making diagnoses, clinical symptoms, serum thyroxine and TRAb, thyroid ultrasound and orbital computed tomography were all used. A roughly 9.3 ml volume of fresh peripheral blood provided the PBMCs. The CDR3 regions of TCR beta were amplified from RNA transcripts. The HTBI primer set drove a first-round RT-PCR of the TCR CDR3. TCRdb itself ran the multiplex PCR reads through MiXCR, one entry per CDR3 protein. The data hold nearly 250,000 distinct CDR3 sequences, with almost 25% observed a single time. Trimming took 4 bases from V and 3 from J, leaving 10 bases between them. Germline assignment: CDR1 KGHSH and CDR2 LQKENI. The CDR3 length is 13 residues. At least ten counts were recorded for this clonotype. Its antigen remains unknown.

The sample was blood. The TCR comes from a middle-aged woman with Graves' ophthalmopathy. The chain carries TRBV18 and TRBJ2-7; perhaps D is TRBD1 or TRBD2 (5 bases each). The DNA for the CDR3 is TGTGCCAGCTCACGGGACCAAGTCTACGAGCAGTACTTC. It is translated as CASSRDQVYEQYF. Filled out from reference TRBV18 and TRBJ2-7, the complete variable domain reads NAGVMQNPRHLVRRRGQEARLRCSPMKGHSHVYWYRQLPEEGLKFMVYLQKENIIDESGMPKERFSAEFPKEGPSILRIQQVVRGDSAAYFCASSRDQVYEQYFGPGTRLTVT.